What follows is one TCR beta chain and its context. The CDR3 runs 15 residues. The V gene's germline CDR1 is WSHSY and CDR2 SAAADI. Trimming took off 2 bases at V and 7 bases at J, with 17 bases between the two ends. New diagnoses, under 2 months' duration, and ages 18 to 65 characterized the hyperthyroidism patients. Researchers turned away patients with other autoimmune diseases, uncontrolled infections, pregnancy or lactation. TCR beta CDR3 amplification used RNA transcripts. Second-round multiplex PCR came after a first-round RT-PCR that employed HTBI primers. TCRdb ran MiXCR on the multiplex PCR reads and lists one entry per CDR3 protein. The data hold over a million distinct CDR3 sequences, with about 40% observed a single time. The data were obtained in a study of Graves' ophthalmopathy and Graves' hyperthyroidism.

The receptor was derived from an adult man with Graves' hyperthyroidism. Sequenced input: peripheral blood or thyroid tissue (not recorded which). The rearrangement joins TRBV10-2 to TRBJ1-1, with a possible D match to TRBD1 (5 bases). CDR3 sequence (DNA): TGCGCCAGCAGTGAGGACGGCCAGAACAGGAATGAAGCTTTCTTT. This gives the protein CASSEDGQNRNEAFF.